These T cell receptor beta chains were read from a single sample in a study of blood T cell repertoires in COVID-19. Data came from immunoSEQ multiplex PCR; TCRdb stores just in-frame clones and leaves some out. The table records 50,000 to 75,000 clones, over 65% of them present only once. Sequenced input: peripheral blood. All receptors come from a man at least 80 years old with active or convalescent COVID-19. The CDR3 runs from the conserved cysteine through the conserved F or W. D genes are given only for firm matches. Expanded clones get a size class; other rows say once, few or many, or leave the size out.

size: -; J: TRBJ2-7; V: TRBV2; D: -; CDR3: CATTNDRFGYEQYF; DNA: TGTGCCACGACAAATGACAGGTTTGGATACGAGCAGTACTTC
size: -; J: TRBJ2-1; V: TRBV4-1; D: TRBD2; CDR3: CASSQPTSGAYGNEQFF; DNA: TGCGCCAGCAGCCAACCTACTAGCGGGGCCTACGGGAATGAGCAGTTCTTC
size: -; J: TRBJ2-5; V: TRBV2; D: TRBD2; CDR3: CASILGGGGETQYF; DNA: TGTGCCAGCATCCTTGGCGGGGGGGGAGAGACCCAGTACTTC
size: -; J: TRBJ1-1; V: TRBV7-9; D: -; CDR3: CASSVGLGGTEAFF; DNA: TGTGCCAGCAGCGTCGGGTTAGGTGGCACTGAAGCTTTCTTT
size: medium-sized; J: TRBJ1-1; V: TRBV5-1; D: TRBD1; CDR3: CASSWTGMNTEAFF; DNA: TGCGCCAGCAGCTGGACAGGGATGAACACTGAAGCTTTCTTT
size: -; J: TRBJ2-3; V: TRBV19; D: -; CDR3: CASSDLRAGDTQYF; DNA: TGTGCCAGTAGTGACCTCCGGGCGGGAGATACGCAGTATTTT
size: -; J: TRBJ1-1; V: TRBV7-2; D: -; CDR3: CASSLVALLNTEAFF; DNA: TGTGCCAGCAGCTTAGTGGCCCTCCTGAACACTGAAGCTTTCTTT
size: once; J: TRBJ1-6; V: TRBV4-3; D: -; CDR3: CASSQVEDSPLHF; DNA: TGCGCCAGCAGCCAAGTCGAGGATTCACCCCTCCACTTT
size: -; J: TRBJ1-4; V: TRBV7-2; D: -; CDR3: CASSFVLHATNEKLFF; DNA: TGTGCCAGCAGCTTCGTGTTACATGCAACTAATGAAAAACTGTTTTTT
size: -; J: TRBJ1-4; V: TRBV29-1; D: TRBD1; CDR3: CSVRPGTADEKLFF; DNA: TGCAGCGTGAGGCCCGGGACAGCTGATGAAAAACTGTTTTTT
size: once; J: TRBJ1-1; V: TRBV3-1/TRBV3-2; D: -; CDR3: CASSHPGVGTEAFF; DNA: TGTGCCAGCAGCCACCCAGGGGTTGGGACTGAAGCTTTCTTT
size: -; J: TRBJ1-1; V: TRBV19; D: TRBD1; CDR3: CASSMGTANTEAFF; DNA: TGTGCCAGTAGTATGGGGACAGCGAACACTGAAGCTTTCTTT
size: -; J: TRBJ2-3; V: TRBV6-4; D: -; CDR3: CASSSDPSRGTDTQYF; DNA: TGTGCCAGCAGTTCTGACCCTTCACGGGGCACAGATACGCAGTATTTT
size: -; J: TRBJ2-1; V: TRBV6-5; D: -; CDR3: CASHSRGAINEQFF; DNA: TGTGCCAGCCATTCCAGGGGCGCAATCAATGAGCAGTTCTTC
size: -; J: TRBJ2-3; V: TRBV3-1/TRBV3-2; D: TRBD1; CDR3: CASSQAPGQGSADTQYF; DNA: TGTGCCAGCAGCCAAGCCCCCGGACAGGGTTCCGCAGATACGCAGTATTTT
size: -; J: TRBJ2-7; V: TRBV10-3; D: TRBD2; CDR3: CAISVGLAENYEQYF; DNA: TGTGCCATCAGTGTGGGACTAGCGGAGAACTACGAGCAGTACTTC
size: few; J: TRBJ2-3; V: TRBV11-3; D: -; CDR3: CASSLGQTDTQYF; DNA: TGTGCCAGCAGCTTAGGGCAGACAGATACGCAGTATTTT
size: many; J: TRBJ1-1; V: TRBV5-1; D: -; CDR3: CASSLYGKGTEAFF; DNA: TGCGCCAGCAGCTTATATGGGAAGGGGACTGAAGCTTTCTTT
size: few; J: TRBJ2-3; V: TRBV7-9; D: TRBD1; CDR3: CASSLGVIRTGFTDTQYF; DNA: TGTGCCAGCAGCTTAGGGGTCATTCGGACAGGGTTCACAGATACGCAGTATTTT
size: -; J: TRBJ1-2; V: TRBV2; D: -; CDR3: CASSDQGPYYGYTF; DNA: TGTGCCAGCAGTGACCAGGGGCCGTACTATGGCTACACCTTC
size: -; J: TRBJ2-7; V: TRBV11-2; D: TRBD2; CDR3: CASSFTSVLGEQYF; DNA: TGTGCCAGCAGCTTTACTAGCGTGTTGGGTGAGCAGTACTTC
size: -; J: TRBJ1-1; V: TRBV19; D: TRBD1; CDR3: CASKEYSPGTGLKGGTEAFF; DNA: TGTGCCAGCAAAGAATATTCCCCGGGGACAGGCCTCAAGGGGGGCACTGAAGCTTTCTTT
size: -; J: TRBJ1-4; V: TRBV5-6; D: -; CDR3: CASSSPNRGRRYEKLFF; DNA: TGTGCCAGCAGCTCCCCAAATCGGGGTCGCCGCTATGAAAAACTGTTTTTT
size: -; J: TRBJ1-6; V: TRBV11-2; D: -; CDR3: CASRSRGTGGNSPLHF; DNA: TGTGCCAGCAGAAGTAGAGGGACCGGGGGAAATTCACCCCTCCACTTT
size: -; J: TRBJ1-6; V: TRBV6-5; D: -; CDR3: CASSYRLASPLHF; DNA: TGTGCCAGCAGCTATCGACTCGCATCACCCCTCCACTTT
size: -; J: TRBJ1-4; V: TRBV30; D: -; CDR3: CAWSGLNNEKLFF; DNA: TGTGCCTGGAGTGGACTTAATAATGAAAAACTGTTTTTT
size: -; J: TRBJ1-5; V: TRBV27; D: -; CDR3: CASRTAEQPQHF; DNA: TGTGCCAGCAGGACGGCGGAACAGCCCCAGCATTTT
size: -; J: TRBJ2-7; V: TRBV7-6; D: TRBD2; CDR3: CASSPRTSGRLRPYEQYF; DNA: TGTGCCAGCAGCCCTCGGACTAGCGGGAGGCTCCGACCCTACGAGCAGTACTTC
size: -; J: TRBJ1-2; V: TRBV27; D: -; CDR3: CASSLSEVGGYTF; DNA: TGTGCCAGCAGTTTATCAGAAGTGGGCGGCTACACCTTC
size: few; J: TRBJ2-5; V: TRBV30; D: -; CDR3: CAWKSGETQYF; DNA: TGTGCCTGGAAGAGTGGAGAGACCCAGTACTTC
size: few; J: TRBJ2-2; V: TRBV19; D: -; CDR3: CASSIGVVITGELFF; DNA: TGTGCCAGTAGTATAGGCGTGGTGATCACCGGGGAGCTGTTTTTT
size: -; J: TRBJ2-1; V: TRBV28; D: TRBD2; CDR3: CASSSPERGSEQFF; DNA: TGTGCCAGCAGTTCCCCCGAGCGGGGCAGTGAGCAGTTCTTC
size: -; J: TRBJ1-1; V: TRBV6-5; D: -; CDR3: CASSQYPEAFF; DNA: TGTGCCAGCAGCCAGTACCCTGAAGCTTTCTTT
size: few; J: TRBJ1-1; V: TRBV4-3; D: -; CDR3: CASSQVVGGGTEAFF; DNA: TGCGCCAGCAGCCAAGTAGTTGGCGGGGGCACTGAAGCTTTCTTT
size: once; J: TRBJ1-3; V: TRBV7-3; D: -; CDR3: CASSQDGNTIYF; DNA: TGTGCCAGCAGCCAGGATGGAAACACCATATATTTT
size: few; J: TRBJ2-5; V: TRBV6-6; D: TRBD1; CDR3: CASTKQGAETQYF; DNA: TGTGCCAGCACCAAGCAGGGGGCTGAGACCCAGTACTTC
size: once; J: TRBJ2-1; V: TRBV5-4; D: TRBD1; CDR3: CASNRQGTNTRSEQFF; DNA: TGTGCCAGCAACCGACAGGGGACAAATACTAGAAGTGAGCAGTTCTTC
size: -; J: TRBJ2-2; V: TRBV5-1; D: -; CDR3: CASSLAVGGTGELFF; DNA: TGCGCCAGCAGCTTGGCCGTCGGGGGCACCGGGGAGCTGTTTTTT
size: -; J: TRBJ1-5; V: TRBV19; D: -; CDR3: CASTKTENSNQPQHF; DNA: TGTGCCAGTACCAAGACAGAGAATAGCAATCAGCCCCAGCATTTT
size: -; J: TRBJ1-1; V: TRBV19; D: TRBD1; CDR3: CASRTGGWSWNTEAFF; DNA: TGTGCCAGTAGAACAGGGGGTTGGAGTTGGAACACTGAAGCTTTCTTT
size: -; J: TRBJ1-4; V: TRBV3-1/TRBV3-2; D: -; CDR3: CASSQGFPANEKLFF; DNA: TGTGCCAGCAGCCAAGGGTTTCCAGCTAATGAAAAACTGTTTTTT
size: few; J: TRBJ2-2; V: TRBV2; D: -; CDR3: CASSEGLDNTGELFF; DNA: TGTGCCAGCAGTGAAGGACTAGATAACACCGGGGAGCTGTTTTTT
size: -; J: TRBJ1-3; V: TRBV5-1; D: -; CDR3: CASSLQGRSSGNTIYF; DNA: TGCGCCAGCAGCTTACAGGGAAGGAGCTCTGGAAACACCATATATTTT
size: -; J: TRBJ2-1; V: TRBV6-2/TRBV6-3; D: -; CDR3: CASSYSGSGDYNEQFF; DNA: TGTGCCAGCAGTTACTCAGGTAGCGGTGACTACAATGAGCAGTTCTTC
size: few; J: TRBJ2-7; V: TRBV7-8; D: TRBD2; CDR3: CASSPYIASGGMSSYEQYF; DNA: TGTGCCAGCAGCCCCTACATCGCCAGCGGGGGAATGAGCTCCTACGAGCAGTACTTC
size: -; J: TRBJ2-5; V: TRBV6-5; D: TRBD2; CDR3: CASRGRAGAKTQYF; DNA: TGTGCCAGCAGAGGAAGAGCGGGAGCAAAGACCCAGTACTTC
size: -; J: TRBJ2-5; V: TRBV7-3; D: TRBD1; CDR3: CASSLPGQQETQYF; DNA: TGTGCCAGCAGCCTCCCGGGACAGCAAGAGACCCAGTACTTC
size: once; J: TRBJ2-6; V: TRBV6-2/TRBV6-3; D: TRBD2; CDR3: CASSRDRGRTSGGSGANVLTF; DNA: TGTGCCAGCAGCCGGGACAGGGGCCGGACTAGCGGGGGATCTGGGGCCAACGTCCTGACTTTC
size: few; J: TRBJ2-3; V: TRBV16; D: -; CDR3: CASSQSEGAWTDTQYF; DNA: TGTGCCAGCAGCCAATCGGAGGGGGCCTGGACAGATACGCAGTATTTT
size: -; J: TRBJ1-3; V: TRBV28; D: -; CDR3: CASSWAGYSGNTIYF; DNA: TGTGCCAGCAGTTGGGCAGGCTACTCTGGAAACACCATATATTTT
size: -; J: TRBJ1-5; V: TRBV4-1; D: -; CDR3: CASSQVGGADQPQHF; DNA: TGCGCCAGCAGCCAAGTGGGGGGGGCGGATCAGCCCCAGCATTTT
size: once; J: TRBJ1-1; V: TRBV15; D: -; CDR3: CATSRDSGKGGTEAFF; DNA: TGTGCCACCAGCAGAGATTCGGGGAAGGGAGGCACTGAAGCTTTCTTT